This is a list of T cell receptor beta chains from one sample in a study of blood T cells in healthy people across ages. One entry per CDR3 protein, called by TCRdb with MiXCR from the 5' RACE reads. The repertoire holds more than 650,000 distinct CDR3 sequences, around 25% seen once, with 2.5% to 3.5% in the top ten. These data also featured in a second study, about T cells of mothers and their children.

Sequencing was carried out using blood. These receptors all come from a boy aged 5-17 years in good health. The CDR3 runs from the conserved cysteine through the conserved F or W. The D gene is left open where the match is weak. Size tells how often a clone was seen (once, few, many) or the class of an expanded clone, and some rows leave it out.

J	V	D	size	CDR3	DNA
TRBJ2-2	TRBV9	TRBD1	few	CASSVGQDGTGELFF	TGTGCCAGCAGCGTGGGACAGGACGGCACCGGGGAGCTGTTTTTT
TRBJ2-5	TRBV5-1	.	.	CASSLPTETQYF	TGCGCCAGCAGCCTACCCACGGAGACCCAGTACTTC
TRBJ2-1	TRBV6-1	TRBD2	few	CASSETSGASSSYNEQFF	TGTGCCAGCAGTGAGACTAGCGGGGCCTCCAGCTCCTACAATGAGCAGTTCTTC
TRBJ2-3	TRBV3-1	.	few	CASSQDVATDTQYF	TGTGCCAGCAGCCAAGATGTAGCGACAGATACGCAGTATTTT
TRBJ2-3	TRBV20-1	.	few	CSARDLEEQTTDTQYF	TGCAGTGCTAGAGATTTGGAGGAACAGACCACAGATACGCAGTATTTT
TRBJ2-4	TRBV7-8	.	few	CASSLYGHRSKNIQYF	TGTGCCAGCAGCTTATACGGACATAGAAGCAAAAACATTCAGTACTTC
TRBJ2-2	TRBV11-3	.	.	CASRWDKETGELFF	TGTGCCAGCAGGTGGGACAAGGAGACCGGGGAGCTGTTTTTT
TRBJ2-7	TRBV28	.	many	CASSSSDSPEQYF	.
TRBJ2-5	TRBV6-5	TRBD2	.	CASRYFRLARQETQYF	TGTGCCAGCAGATACTTCCGACTAGCCAGACAAGAGACCCAGTACTTC
TRBJ2-3	TRBV5-1	TRBD2	few	CASSPQTSGGPGRRDTQYF	TGCGCCAGCAGCCCCCAGACTAGCGGGGGGCCGGGCAGAAGGGATACGCAGTATTTT
TRBJ2-3	TRBV10-3	.	.	CAISERTDTQYF	TGTGCCATCAGTGAGCGGACAGATACGCAGTATTTT
TRBJ2-2	TRBV7-6	.	.	CASTPGHLNTGELFF	TGTGCCAGCACCCCGGGACACCTAAACACCGGGGAGCTGTTTTTT
TRBJ1-5	TRBV2	TRBD1	.	CASREQGADQPQHF	TGTGCCAGCAGGGAACAGGGGGCGGATCAGCCCCAGCATTTT
TRBJ1-5	TRBV28	.	.	CASSLSQEEQPQHF	TGTGCCAGCAGTTTATCCCAGGAGGAACAGCCCCAGCATTTT
TRBJ2-1	TRBV7-9	TRBD1	.	CASSLLTGGDNEQFF	TGTGCCAGCAGCTTATTAACAGGGGGAGACAATGAGCAGTTCTTC
TRBJ1-1	TRBV16	.	few	CASSQFSGRGEAFF	TGTGCCAGCAGCCAATTCAGCGGGAGAGGTGAAGCTTTCTTT
TRBJ1-6	TRBV4-1	.	.	CASSQDKARAFSLYSPLHF	TGCGCCAGCAGCCAAGACAAGGCCCGGGCCTTCTCCCTCTATTCACCCCTCCACTTT
TRBJ1-6	TRBV14	TRBD1	.	CASRGQLNSPLHF	TGTGCCAGCAGGGGACAGCTTAATTCACCCCTCCACTTT
TRBJ2-6	TRBV30	.	few	CASGVGGSGANVLTF	TGTGCCAGCGGCGTTGGGGGTTCTGGGGCCAACGTCCTGACTTTC
TRBJ2-4	TRBV12-3/TRBV12-4	.	.	CASRFGSKNIQYF	TGTGCCAGCAGATTTGGTTCCAAAAACATTCAGTACTTC
TRBJ2-2	TRBV25-1	TRBD1	few	CASRLTGEAGELFF	TGTGCCAGCAGACTGACAGGGGAGGCCGGGGAGCTGTTTTTT
TRBJ2-1	TRBV20-1	TRBD2	.	CSAGQAGPYNEQFF	TGCAGTGCTGGGCAAGCGGGACCCTACAATGAGCAGTTCTTC
TRBJ2-1	TRBV25-1	TRBD2	few	CASSEVGGARNEQFF	TGTGCCAGCAGTGAAGTCGGGGGGGCCCGGAATGAGCAGTTCTTC
TRBJ2-2	TRBV7-9	TRBD2	.	CASSFKAGANTGELFF	TGTGCCAGCAGCTTTAAAGCGGGGGCGAACACCGGGGAGCTGTTTTTT
TRBJ2-3	TRBV6-6	TRBD2	few	CASNRGGRTDTQYF	TGTGCCAGCAATCGCGGGGGGCGCACAGATACGCAGTATTTT
TRBJ1-4	TRBV9	.	few	CASSVRGRVKEKLFF	TGTGCCAGCAGCGTCAGGGGCAGGGTGAAAGAAAAACTGTTTTTT